This T cell receptor beta chain was captured in a study of cytomegalovirus exposure and HLA in healthy donors. About the research overall: The study's early data release held tens of millions of unique TCRs from HLA-typed donors. Findings and limits, study-wide: In a later analysis, TCR beta V- and J-gene trimming was associated with a missense DCLRE1C variant.

The PCR made use of 60 Vbeta and 13 Jbeta primers. The data were produced by immunoSEQ multiplex PCR, yet TCRdb's version contains in-frame clones alone and is incomplete. The sample includes some 130,000 clones, approximately 61% of them seen just once. As for this clone: The antigen is unknown.

Germline CDR1 is SQVTM and CDR2 is ANQGSEA. Germline trimming cut 4 bases from V and 2 bases from J; bases unmatched to any gene: 6. The CDR3 length is 14 residues. This receptor was taken from a human donor in good health. The specimen sequenced was PBMCs. The rearrangement joins TRBV29-1 to TRBJ2-3, with 7 bases that match TRBD2. DNA for the CDR3: TGCAGCGTTGTTCTAGCGGACATCACAGATACGCAGTATTTT. The encoded protein is CSVVLADITDTQYF.